What follows are 26 T cell receptor beta chains derived from one specimen sequenced in a study of T cell clusters in autoimmune cytopenias. TRB was amplified from 250 ng of peripheral blood genomic DNA per sample. TRB was amplified by touch-down multiplex PCR, primer pools A and B combined. TCRdb re-called the multiplex PCR reads; every CDR3 protein appears as one record, without DNA. Seen in this sample are more than 13,000 distinct CDR3 sequences; the ten most common clones hold 2% to 2.5%. Sequenced material: peripheral blood. These TCRs come from a human donor with an autoimmune cytopenia or autoimmune hepatitis (not recorded which).

The rearrangement links TRBV20-1 to TRBJ1-6. CDR3 size: 14 residues. The germline gives CDR1 DFQATT, CDR2 SNEGSKA (reference sequence). The CDR3 region is CSASPTPAGSPLHF.

This chain joins TRBV12-3 or TRBV12-4 and TRBJ1-4; TCRdb lists TRBD1, though no DNA is available to test this call. The CDR3 spans 15 residues. The CDR3 here is CASSPGQGYHEKLFF.

The V call is TRBV18, the J call TRBJ2-3; TCRdb gives TRBD2 as the D gene, but with no DNA this cannot be confirmed. The CDR3 has 16 residues. CDR1 is KGHSH and CDR2 is LQKENI in the germline V gene. CDR3 sequence reads: CASPIGLAGLADTQYF. The whole variable domain, remainder taken from reference TRBV18 and TRBJ2-3, is NAGVMQNPRHLVRRRGQEARLRCSPMKGHSHVYWYRQLPEEGLKFMVYLQKENIIDESGMPKERFSAEFPKEGPSILRIQQVVRGDSAAYFCASPIGLAGLADTQYFGPGTRLTVL.

The chain carries TRBV5-4 and TRBJ1-1. The CDR3 totals 16 residues. Germline V lookup: CDR1 SGHNT, CDR2 YYREEE (reference sequence). The chain's CDR3 is CASSQAMSSGDTEAFF.

This chain uses TRBV6-5 with TRBJ1-1; TCRdb lists TRBD1, though no DNA is available to test this call. CDR3 length: 11 residues. Germline V gene data show CDR1 as MNHEY and CDR2 as SVGAGI. Here the CDR3 reads CASSWGTEAFF.

This clonotype is deemed medium-sized (0.01 to 0.1%) by its frequency. The V and J genes are TRBV6-2 or TRBV6-3 and TRBJ2-3; the D gene TCRdb calls, TRBD1, cannot be checked with no DNA. The CDR3 covers 12 residues. Germline loops: CDR1 MNHEY, CDR2 SVGEGT. CDR3 region: CASSYEGDAQYF.

This rearrangement joins TRBV6-1 to TRBJ2-3; absent DNA, TCRdb's TRBD1 call cannot be checked. CDR3 size: 15 residues. Germline values: CDR1 MNHNS, CDR2 SASEGT. This chain's CDR3 is CASSEQGARPDTQYF.

Its frequency marks this clonotype as medium-sized. The J gene is TRBJ2-2, the V gene TRBV19; TCRdb indicates TRBD1, and absent DNA this call remains unverified. Germline assignment: CDR1 LNHDA and CDR2 SQIVND (reference sequence). This CDR3 spans 15 amino acids. CDR3 loop: CASSILTGWAGELFF.

The chain uses TRBV7-9 and TRBJ1-6; the D call of TRBD1 rests on TCRdb alone, since no DNA is present to check it. The CDR3 spans 14 residues. CDR1 SEHNR and CDR2 FQNEAQ come from the germline V gene (reference sequence). The CDR3 loop reads CASSSMGDNSPLHF.

The gene calls are TRBV20-1 and TRBJ2-7; TCRdb's D call, TRBD1, is unchecked because there is no DNA. Germline CDR1 reads DFQATT; CDR2 reads SNEGSKA (reference sequence). This CDR3 has 11 residues. This CDR3 reads CSASTGTEQYF.

The chain recombines TRBV18 with TRBJ1-4. The germline V gene has CDR1 KGHSH and CDR2 LQKENI. This CDR3 is 14 amino acids long. CDR3 protein: CASSPGATNEKLFF.

The CDR3 sequence: CASSFSSGGALSTDTQYF. The chain employs TRBV5-4 and TRBJ2-3; TCRdb indicates TRBD2, and absent DNA this call remains unverified. Per germline, CDR1 SGHNT and CDR2 YYREEE (reference sequence). This CDR3 comprises 18 residues.

The gene calls are TRBV6-1 and TRBJ2-1; absent DNA, TCRdb's TRBD2 call cannot be checked. This CDR3 comprises 15 residues. The germline gives CDR1 MNHNS, CDR2 SASEGT. The chain's CDR3 is CASSYERGDHNEQFF.

The chain joins TRBV7-6 to TRBJ2-7; the TCRdb D gene call, TRBD2, has no DNA to confirm it. CDR3 length: 15 amino acids. Germline loops: CDR1 SGHVS, CDR2 FNYEAQ. CDR3: CASSPTSGLIYEQYF. The full variable domain, completed using reference TRBV7-6 and TRBJ2-7, is GAGVSQSPRYKVTKRGQDVALRCDPISGHVSLYWYRQALGQGPEFLTYFNYEAQQDKSGLPNDRFSAERPEGSISTLTIQRTEQRDSAMYRCASSPTSGLIYEQYFGPGTRLTVT.

This clonotype is labeled medium-sized (0.01 to 0.1%) based on frequency. The rearrangement joins TRBV29-1 to TRBJ2-3. CDR1 is SQVTM and CDR2 is ANQGSEA in the germline V gene. The CDR3 runs to 12 residues. The CDR3 sequence is CSVEEQQDTQYF.

The V gene is TRBV13, the J gene TRBJ2-1; TCRdb's assignment of TRBD2 cannot be checked, as there is no DNA. The germline CDR1 and CDR2 sequences are PRHDT and FYEKMQ (reference sequence). The CDR3 has 15 residues. The chain's CDR3 is CASSSLSGSYNEQFF.

This clonotype is identified as medium-sized from frequency. V usage is TRBV10-3 and J usage is TRBJ2-3; the D call from TCRdb, TRBD2, cannot be confirmed without DNA. The CDR3 runs to 14 residues. The germline V gene encodes CDR1 ENHRY and CDR2 SYGVKD. CDR3 residues: CAISSSGSTDTQYF.

By frequency, this clonotype registers medium-sized. The gene calls are TRBV29-1 and TRBJ2-6; there is no DNA to check the TCRdb D call of TRBD1. Germline lookup yields CDR1 SQVTM and CDR2 ANQGSEA. The CDR3 has 16 residues. The CDR3 here is CVAGADTGSGANVLTF.

The chain employs TRBV12-3 or TRBV12-4 and TRBJ2-5. The CDR3 contains 14 residues. CDR3: CASSFGVHQETQYF.

The chain carries TRBV12-3 or TRBV12-4 and TRBJ2-7; with no DNA, the TCRdb D assignment of TRBD1 cannot be verified. The CDR3 is 14 residues long. The CDR3 loop reads CASSGRGLSYEQYF.

The CDR3 sequence is CASSLDRDQPQHF. The gene calls are TRBV5-1 and TRBJ1-5; TCRdb picks TRBD1, but there is no DNA to check that call. The germline V gene encodes CDR1 SGHRS and CDR2 YFSETQ. This CDR3 is built from 13 residues. Full variable domain (remainder filled in from reference TRBV5-1 and TRBJ1-5): KAGVTQTPRYLIKTRGQQVTLSCSPISGHRSVSWYQQTPGQGLQFLFEYFSETQRNKGNFPGRFSGRQFSNSRSEMNVSTLELGDSALYLCASSLDRDQPQHFGDGTRLSIL.

V gene TRBV12-3 or TRBV12-4 combines with J gene TRBJ1-1; absent DNA, TCRdb's TRBD1 call cannot be checked. The CDR3 sequence is 14 residues long. This CDR3 reads CASSFGDRARGAFF.

The V and J genes are TRBV5-7 and TRBJ2-5. TRBV5-7 is assigned to the ORF class and has an uncertain function. The CDR3 length is 13 residues. CDR3 region: CASSWAYQETQYF.

The gene calls are TRBV7-2 and TRBJ1-3; there is no DNA to check the TCRdb D call of TRBD1. CDR1 is SGHTA, CDR2 FQGNSA, per germline. The CDR3 has 17 residues. CDR3 residues: CASSLAVLGDSGNTIYF.

The rearrangement joins TRBV20-1 to TRBJ1-2. CDR1 and CDR2 from the germline V gene are DFQATT and SNEGSKA (reference sequence). The CDR3 contains 14 residues. CDR3 protein: CSARSLILNYGYTF.

The rearrangement uses TRBV5-6 and TRBJ2-5; TCRdb indicates TRBD2, and absent DNA this call remains unverified. The CDR3 totals 16 residues. Germline loops: CDR1 SGHDT, CDR2 YYEEEE. CDR3 sequence: CASSLETSGGRATQYF.